These 27 T cell receptor beta chains were all obtained from the same sample, sequenced in a study of blood T cells in healthy people across ages. Combining a sample-barcoded 5' primer with a J-beta primer mix, a second PCR ran for roughly 7 to 11 cycles. TCRdb reprocessed the 5' RACE reads with MiXCR, giving one entry per CDR3 protein. Of about 670,000 distinct CDR3 sequences listed, around 50% are singletons. Source material: blood. These TCRs come from a woman older than 75 in good health.

This clonotype was picked up many times. CDR3 sequence reads: CASSAPGLPRDTQYF. CDR3 in DNA: TGTGCCAGCAGTGCCCCGGGACTCCCGAGAGATACGCAGTATTTT. The rearrangement joins TRBV27 to TRBJ2-3; the D gene is possibly TRBD2 (6 bases). The V and J ends lost 5 bases and 5 bases respectively, with 17 bases between them. The CDR3 is 15 amino acids. Germline CDR1 and CDR2: MNHEY and SMNVEV (reference sequence).

On this clonotype itself: Relative to the germline gene, one junction end is altered; a read error may explain this. The genes are TRBV24-1 and TRBJ2-2; D unclear. CDR1 KGHDR and CDR2 SFDVKD come from the germline V gene. This CDR3 has 17 residues. The CDR3 loop is CATGDGKRGLGSGELFF. The DNA of the CDR3 is TGTGCCACCGGTGATGGCAAGAGAGGCCTAGGGTCCGGGGAGCTGTTTTTT.

A few counts support this clonotype. The gene calls are TRBV6-8 and TRBJ2-3, with D uncertain. V was shortened by 2 bases and J by 2 bases, with 14 bases between the two germline ends. Looked up from germline, CDR1 is MNHGY and CDR2 is SAAAGT. This CDR3 region has 16 residues. This chain's CDR3 is CASSYTRTLVTDTQYF. CDR3 nucleotide sequence: TGTGCCAGCAGTTACACCCGGACCCTAGTCACAGATACGCAGTATTTT.

As concerns this clonotype: This clone may be a read error of a much larger clone one base away. The CDR3 end shows no conserved phenylalanine or tryptophan, and so a read error is likely. This chain links TRBV7-3 with TRBJ2-1; 9 nucleotides line up with TRBD2. With V trimmed by 6 bases and J by 4 bases, 4 bases remained unmatched. Germline CDR1 SGHTA, CDR2 FQGTGA. The CDR3 sequence is 14 residues long. The CDR3 DNA reads as TGTGCCAGCAGTTTAGCGGGAGTTTACAATGAGCAGTTCATC. As protein: CASSLAGVYNEQFI.

This chain connects TRBV27 to TRBJ2-1; 8 bases agree with TRBD1. The CDR3 contains 14 residues. From germline, CDR1 is MNHEY and CDR2 SMNVEV (reference sequence). V gave up 6 bases and J gave up 7 bases; unmatched junction bases: 8. In DNA, the CDR3 is TGTGCCAGCAGCGACAGGGGCCCGGGGAATGAGCAGTTCTTC. As protein: CASSDRGPGNEQFF.

There are many counts of this clonotype. The chain uses TRBV28 and TRBJ2-6; tentatively, D is TRBD1 (5 bases). V shed 1 base and J shed 2 bases, with 9 bases lying between them. The germline gives CDR1 MDHEN, CDR2 SYDVKM. The length of the CDR3 is 16 residues. CDR3 DNA sequence: TGTGCCAGCAGTTTATCAGGGTTTGCTGGGGCCAACGTCCTGACTTTC. It is translated as CASSLSGFAGANVLTF.

This clonotype has more than one count but fewer than ten. V and J are TRBV7-2 and TRBJ1-4, with TRBD1 matching 10 bases. After removal of 1 base from V and 6 bases from J, the junction contained 5 bases not matched to a gene. This CDR3 is built from 16 residues. Per the germline V gene, CDR1 is SGHTA and CDR2 is FQGNSA. CDR3 nucleotides: TGTGCCAGCAGCTTAGGGGGGACAGGGGAGGATGAAAAACTGTTTTTT. Protein sequence: CASSLGGTGEDEKLFF.

This clonotype was observed a handful of times. The gene calls are TRBV28 and TRBJ1-5, with 8 bases that match TRBD1. Unmatched junction bases numbered 6, after V lost 2 bases and J lost 0 bases. Germline V lookup: CDR1 MDHEN, CDR2 SYDVKM. The CDR3 runs 17 residues. CDR3 loop: CASSLIQGASSNQPQHF. The CDR3 DNA reads as TGTGCCAGCAGTTTAATCCAGGGGGCGTCTAGCAATCAGCCCCAGCATTTT.

V and J are TRBV9 and TRBJ1-4; tentative D call: TRBD1 (5 bases). The CDR3 extends over 14 amino acids. With 2 bases removed from V and 4 bases from J, the gap between germline ends came to 9 bases. From germline, CDR1 is SGDLS and CDR2 YYNGEE. The CDR3 sequence is CASSVGGVNEKLFF. The CDR3 coding sequence is TGTGCCAGCAGCGTGGGAGGGGTTAATGAAAAACTGTTTTTT.

This rearrangement joins TRBV25-1 to TRBJ2-5; 7 bases map to TRBD1. From germline, CDR1 is MGHDK and CDR2 SYGVNS. Losses at the gene ends were 8 bases for V and 7 bases for J; bases not matched to a gene: 13. This CDR3 contains 14 residues. DNA for the CDR3: TGTGCCAGCGAGCCGGGACAGCAATTGGGGACCCAGTACTTC. This translates into CASEPGQQLGTQYF.

On this clonotype: This may be a read error: a much more frequent sequence differs by one nucleotide. The chain uses TRBV20-1 and TRBJ2-1; TRBD2 aligns across 11 bases. CDR3 length: 18 amino acids. Germline V gene data show CDR1 as DFQATT and CDR2 as SNEGSKA (reference sequence). V dropped 0 bases and J dropped 13; count of bases not matched to a gene: 20. The CDR3 loop reads CSARDYLYLAGGSETQFF. The CDR3 nucleotides read TGCAGTGCTAGAGACTACCTATACTTAGCGGGAGGGAGCGAGACCCAGTTCTTC.

The chain carries TRBV6-6 and TRBJ2-7; weak D call: TRBD1 (6 bases). The V and J ends lost 2 bases and 5 bases respectively, with 19 bases between them. Germline V gene data show CDR1 as MNHNY and CDR2 as SVGAGI (reference sequence). This CDR3 has 16 residues. For the CDR3, the DNA is TGTGCCAGCAGTTACGGGGTAGTCAGGACAGTTGACGAGCAGTACTTC. It translates to CASSYGVVRTVDEQYF.

This clonotype was observed at least ten times. The chain recombines TRBV28 with TRBJ2-1; D remains ambiguous. V lost 8 bases to trimming and J lost 8 bases, with 22 bases between them. The CDR3 is 15 residues long. In germline, CDR1 is MDHEN, CDR2 SYDVKM. CDR3 nucleotides: TGTGCCAGCCCTCCCTCAGCGAAACGTGCCGATGAGCAGTTCTTC. Translating it yields CASPPSAKRADEQFF.

V and J are TRBV9 and TRBJ2-5, with unresolved D. The V end was cut by 4 bases, the J end by 5 bases, with 18 bases between. This CDR3 contains 15 residues. Germline assignment: CDR1 SGDLS and CDR2 YYNGEE. This CDR3 reads CASSPSDWFGETQYF. CDR3 in DNA: TGTGCCAGCAGCCCCTCAGACTGGTTCGGGGAGACCCAGTACTTC.

V usage is TRBV3-1 and J usage is TRBJ1-1; perhaps TRBD1 as D (5 bases). V was cut by 1 base and J by 5 bases, with 11 bases left in between. From germline, CDR1 is LGHDT and CDR2 YNNKEL (reference sequence). The CDR3 loop spans 14 amino acids. The CDR3 coding sequence is TGTGCCAGCAGCCAAGTACAGGCGGAGACTGAAGCTTTCTTT. Its protein is CASSQVQAETEAFF.

In the case of this clonotype: With a much larger clone just one base away, this may be a read error. This rearrangement joins TRBV5-1 to TRBJ2-1, with D unclear. Per the germline V gene, CDR1 is SGHRS and CDR2 is YFSETQ. V was pared by 5 bases and J by 7 bases, with 16 bases between. This CDR3 is built from 14 residues. The CDR3 region has the DNA TGCGCCAGCAGACCCCCTCCGGGCGGTAATGAGCAGTTCTTC. Translated: CASRPPPGGNEQFF.

The rearrangement joins TRBV6-1 to TRBJ2-4, with 10 nucleotides matching TRBD1. J was trimmed by 9 bases and V by 4 bases; bases with no gene match: 6. Germline V lookup: CDR1 MNHNS, CDR2 SASEGT. The CDR3 spans 14 residues. This CDR3 is CASSVRDRGGIQYF. The DNA of the CDR3 is TGTGCCAGCAGTGTCCGGGACAGGGGAGGCATTCAGTACTTC.

The V call is TRBV27, the J call TRBJ2-5; the D gene is possibly TRBD1 (6 bases). V shed 7 bases and J shed 11 bases, with 23 bases lying between them. Germline lookup yields CDR1 MNHEY and CDR2 SMNVEV (reference sequence). The length of the CDR3 is 14 residues. This CDR3 reads CASMRESGDNEQYF. In DNA form, the CDR3 reads TGTGCCAGCATGAGGGAGAGTGGGGACAATGAGCAGTACTTC.

This clonotype was recorded a few times. This chain connects TRBV19 to TRBJ2-3; D is unclear. This CDR3 spans 14 amino acids. Looked up from germline, CDR1 is LNHDA and CDR2 is SQIVND (reference sequence). Trimming stripped 5 bases from V and 0 bases from J, with 9 bases between. This chain's CDR3 is CASSPTSSTDTQYF. Written as DNA, the CDR3 is TGTGCCAGTAGTCCCACTTCCAGCACAGATACGCAGTATTTT.

This clonotype was observed many times. The chain recombines TRBV12-3 or TRBV12-4 with TRBJ2-1, with 7 nucleotides matching TRBD2. The ends lost 3 bases at V and 6 bases at J; junction bases unmatched: 5. The CDR3 loop spans 14 amino acids. The chain's CDR3 is CASSLVGGPNEQFF. CDR3 nucleotide sequence: TGTGCCAGCAGTTTGGTGGGAGGGCCCAATGAGCAGTTCTTC.

The chain couples TRBV3-1 to TRBJ2-3, with 9 bases aligning to TRBD2. The germline V gene encodes CDR1 LGHDT and CDR2 YNNKEL (reference sequence). The CDR3 contains 16 residues. V lost 0 bases to trimming and J lost 6 bases; unmatched junction nucleotides: 7. CDR3 nucleotides: TGTGCCAGCAGCCAAGATACGGCGGGAGGGGATGATACGCAGTATTTT. Its translation is CASSQDTAGGDDTQYF.

This chain uses TRBV21-1 with TRBJ1-4; TRBD1, the D gene given by the table, was not confirmed from the DNA. TRBV21-1 is assigned pseudogene status. This CDR3 contains 16 residues. CDR3 in amino acids: CASSKHVGASDEKLFF. The CDR3 nucleotides read TGTGCCAGCAGCAAACACGTAGGGGCTTCCGATGAAAAACTGTTTTTT.

In its sample, this clonotype was seen many times. The chain has TRBV12-3 or TRBV12-4 and TRBJ1-1; TRBD1 agrees at 8 bases. CDR3 size: 14 residues. V shed 7 bases, J shed 7 bases, and the junction held 11 bases outside the gene matches. The DNA of the CDR3 is TGTGCCAGCACCTCGACAGGGGCTTTCAATGAAGCTTTCTTT. This sequence encodes CASTSTGAFNEAFF.

This clonotype showed up just a few times. At one of its ends the junction is not consistent with the germline gene, which may arise from a read error. The rearrangement uses TRBV7-3 and TRBJ2-1; D is undetermined. Germline-derived CDR1 and CDR2 are SGHTA and FQGTGA. The CDR3 has 16 amino acids. Written as DNA, the CDR3 is TGTGCCAGCGGCTTTAGATCTGCTCCACGGTGGACTGAGCAGTTCTTC. It codes for CASGFRSAPRWTEQFF.

This clonotype was recorded many times. This sequence joins TRBV28 and TRBJ2-5; D call uncertain. This CDR3 is built from 14 residues. The V end was cut by 3 bases, the J end by 2 bases, with 10 bases between. Germline V lookup: CDR1 MDHEN, CDR2 SYDVKM. In nucleotides, the CDR3 is TGTGCCAGCAGTTTCGGGTTTCTACAAGAGACCCAGTACTTC. Protein product: CASSFGFLQETQYF.

A single count supports this clonotype. The chain has TRBV5-4 and TRBJ2-5, with 10 bases matching TRBD1. With V trimmed by 5 bases and J by 3 bases, 4 bases remained unmatched. CDR3 length equals 14 residues. Germline V lookup: CDR1 SGHNT, CDR2 YYREEE (reference sequence). CDR3 loop: CASSRQGAEETQYF. The DNA of the CDR3 is TGTGCCAGCAGTCGACAGGGGGCAGAAGAGACCCAGTACTTC.

This clonotype was seen only once. V is TRBV12-3 or TRBV12-4 and J is TRBJ2-6; possibly TRBD1 for D (6 bases). Trimming removed 6 bases from V and 3 bases from J, with 12 bases in between. The CDR3 length is 15 residues. CDR3 bases: TGTGCCAGCAGCGAGCACAGGGTTGGGGCCAACGTCCTGACTTTC. This translates into CASSEHRVGANVLTF.